These 7 T cell receptor beta chains originate from one sample sequenced in a study of CD8+CD57+ T cells in acquired aplastic anemia. Patients included in sequencing had previously demonstrated CD8+CD57+ cell expansion by flow cytometry. TCR beta VDJ and CDR3 profiling used genomic DNA as template. Using its own MiXCR run on the reads, TCRdb lists one record per CDR3 protein. Of about 180,000 distinct CDR3 sequences listed, about 44% are singletons. What was sequenced was sorted CD4+, CD8+, or CD8+CD57+ T cells (not recorded which) from PBMCs. These receptors originate from a human donor with aplastic anemia.

There are many counts of this clonotype. The V gene is TRBV9, the J gene TRBJ2-2; TRBD2 matches at 8 bases. V lost 0 bases to trimming and J lost 5 bases; unmatched junction nucleotides: 6. Looked up from germline, CDR1 is SGDLS and CDR2 is YYNGEE. The CDR3 runs 16 residues. CDR3 sequence: CASSVDVRGVTGELFF. CDR3 bases: TGTGCCAGCAGCGTAGACGTGCGGGGGGTTACCGGGGAGCTGTTTTTT.

This chain links TRBV10-3 with TRBJ1-5; 7 nucleotides agree with TRBD1. V trimming: 2 bases; J trimming: 0 bases; junction bases outside the gene matches: 4. Looked up from germline, CDR1 is ENHRY and CDR2 is SYGVKD. There are 16 residues in the CDR3. CDR3 residues: CAISETGVYSNQPQHF. As DNA, the CDR3 is TGTGCCATCAGTGAGACAGGGGTTTATAGCAATCAGCCCCAGCATTTT.

V usage is TRBV29-1 and J usage is TRBJ1-2, with D perhaps TRBD1 (5 bases). The V end lost 6 bases, the J end lost 4 bases, and 9 bases lay between the germline ends. Looked up from germline, CDR1 is SQVTM and CDR2 is ANQGSEA. The CDR3 contains 11 residues. The DNA for the CDR3 is TGCAGCGTGGACGGGACCTATGGCTACACCTTC. Translation: CSVDGTYGYTF.

Ten or more counts support this clonotype. The genes are TRBV10-3 and TRBJ2-7; 7 nucleotides line up with TRBD2. The ends lost 3 bases at V and 3 bases at J; junction bases unmatched: 5. From germline, CDR1 is ENHRY and CDR2 SYGVKD. This CDR3 region has 14 residues. DNA of the CDR3: TGTGCCATCAGTGACGGGGGACTAAACTACGAGCAGTACTTC. Protein product: CAISDGGLNYEQYF.

There are a few counts of this clonotype. The J gene is TRBJ1-3, the V gene TRBV3-1; D unclear. CDR1 is LGHDT and CDR2 is YNNKEL in the germline V gene (reference sequence). This CDR3 spans 16 amino acids. V lost 3 bases and J 0 bases, leaving 12 bases between the germline ends. The CDR3 is CASSQQTDFSGNTIYF. The CDR3 nucleotides are TGTGCCAGCAGCCAGCAGACGGATTTCTCTGGAAACACCATATATTTT.

The rearrangement uses TRBV10-3 and TRBJ2-2, with D possibly being TRBD1 (6 bases). The V end lost 7 bases, the J end lost 6 bases, and 15 bases lay between the germline ends. CDR3 length: 14 amino acids. Germline assignment: CDR1 ENHRY and CDR2 SYGVKD. The CDR3 DNA reads TGTGCCATCACCCTAGGAAAGGGGGCCGGGGAGCTGTTTTTT. As protein: CAITLGKGAGELFF.

There are many counts of this clonotype. This sequence joins TRBV7-9 and TRBJ2-2; unclear D gene. Germline V lookup: CDR1 SEHNR, CDR2 FQNEAQ (reference sequence). There are 11 residues in the CDR3. Deletions cut 1 base from V and 11 bases from J, with 5 bases between. The CDR3 bases are TGTGCCAGCAGCTTAGGGGCCGAGCTGTTTTTT. This sequence encodes CASSLGAELFF.